This TCR beta chain was sequenced in a study of control samples from healthy donors and cancer patients. The CDR3 is 15 residues long. The V end was cut by 0 bases, the J end by 8 bases, with 16 bases between. CDR1 and CDR2 (germline): MNHEY, SVGEGT. Produced via immunoSEQ multiplex PCR; TCRdb's table is partial and in-frame only. The sample contains some 120,000 clones, roughly 90% of which appear only once. The chain combines TRBV6-2 or TRBV6-3 with TRBJ1-1, with D possibly matching TRBD1 (5 bases). The sample consisted of blood. This sequence was found in a man between 50 and 59 years old in good health. In DNA form, the CDR3 reads TGTGCCAGCAGTTACTCGACCAGGGCTGAGTGGGAAGCTTTCTTT. It specifies CASSYSTRAEWEAFF.